This T cell receptor beta chain was sequenced during a study of T cell responses to AZD1222 COVID-19 vaccine. Sequencing was performed with immunoSEQ multiplex PCR; in TCRdb, only in-frame clones are kept and a portion is missing. The sample consists of around 160,000 clones, roughly nine tenths of them appearing once. The sequence came from an adult in good health. The specimen comprised peripheral blood, sampled on day 0 of AZD1222 vaccination.

CDR3: CAISGQGDTEAFF. In nucleotides, the CDR3 is TGTGCCATCAGTGGACAGGGGGATACTGAAGCTTTCTTT. The V call is TRBV10-3, the J call TRBJ1-1; TRBD1 matches at 9 bases. The CDR3 contains 13 residues. Germline V lookup: CDR1 ENHRY, CDR2 SYGVKD. Trimming removed 4 bases from V and 5 bases from J; junction bases left unmatched: 2.